Reported below is one T cell receptor beta chain. The study included ophthalmopathy patients with Clinical Activity Score at least 3, NOSPECS grade at least 4 and duration under 3 months. The source of the sample is a study of T cells in Graves' hyperthyroidism and ophthalmopathy. The source material, RNA transcripts, was used to amplify TCR beta CDR3 regions. First-round RT-PCR targeting the TCR CDR3 was performed with the HTBI primer set. From the multiplex PCR reads, TCRdb called clonotypes with MiXCR, one entry per CDR3 protein. The sample gives about 460,000 distinct CDR3 sequences, approximately 23% of which show up once; 49% is in the top ten. The CDR3 contains 12 residues. V gave up 7 bases and J gave up 9 bases; unmatched junction bases: 6. The germline gives CDR1 DFQATT, CDR2 SNEGSKA (reference sequence).

The origin of this receptor is a woman between 65 and 79 years old with Graves' ophthalmopathy. This chain links TRBV20-1 with TRBJ2-4; the match to TRBD1 covers 10 bases. The sample was blood. The CDR3 nucleotides read TGCAGTGGGGTGAGGACAGGGGGCATTCAGTACTTC. This gives the protein CSGVRTGGIQYF.